This T cell receptor (beta chain) was documented in a study of T-cell memory formation after mild COVID-19. The trim removed 5 bases at V and 5 bases at J, leaving 9 bases unmatched. Germline CDR1 and CDR2: DFQATT and SNEGSKA (reference sequence). The CDR3 spans 14 residues. TCRdb ran MiXCR on the 5' RACE reads and lists one entry per CDR3 protein. The table includes 100,000 to 150,000 distinct CDR3 sequences, approximately 6.3% detected once. The chain recombines TRBV20-1 with TRBJ2-4, with 7 bases that match TRBD2. Sequenced material: PBMCs or a T cell subset sorted from them (not recorded which). The TCR was taken from an adult woman who had mild COVID-19 (a few samples of this study predate the infection). Cell type and time point are not known. CDR3 sequence: CSARRASGENIQYF. The DNA of the CDR3 is TGCAGTGCTCGGAGGGCTAGCGGAGAAAACATTCAGTACTTC.